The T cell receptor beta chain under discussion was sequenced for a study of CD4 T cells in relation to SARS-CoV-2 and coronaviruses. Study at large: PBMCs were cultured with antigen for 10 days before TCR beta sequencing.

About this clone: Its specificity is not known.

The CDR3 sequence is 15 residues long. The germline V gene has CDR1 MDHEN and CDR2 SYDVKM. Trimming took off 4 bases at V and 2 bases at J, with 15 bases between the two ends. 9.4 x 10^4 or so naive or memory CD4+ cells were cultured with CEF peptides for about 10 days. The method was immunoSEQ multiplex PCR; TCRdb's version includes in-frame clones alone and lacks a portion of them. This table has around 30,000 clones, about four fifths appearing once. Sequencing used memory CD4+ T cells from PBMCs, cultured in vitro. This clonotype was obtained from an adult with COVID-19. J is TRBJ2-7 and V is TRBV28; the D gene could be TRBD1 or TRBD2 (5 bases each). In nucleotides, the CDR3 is TGTGCCAGCAGTTCCCAGGGACGTCCCCCCTACGAGCAGTACTTC. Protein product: CASSSQGRPPYEQYF.